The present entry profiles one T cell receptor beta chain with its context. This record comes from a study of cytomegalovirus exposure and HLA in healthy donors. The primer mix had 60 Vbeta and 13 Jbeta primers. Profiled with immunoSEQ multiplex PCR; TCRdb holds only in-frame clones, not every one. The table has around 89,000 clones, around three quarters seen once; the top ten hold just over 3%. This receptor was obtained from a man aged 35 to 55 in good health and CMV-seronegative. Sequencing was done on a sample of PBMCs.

As DNA, the CDR3 is TGTGCCAGCAGTTCGGGACTAGCGGGCGACCCCTACGAGCAGTACTTC. Translating gives CASSSGLAGDPYEQYF. This rearrangement joins TRBV6-6 to TRBJ2-7; TRBD2 matches at 12 bases. CDR3 length: 16 amino acids. CDR1 and CDR2 (germline): MNHNY, SVGAGI (reference sequence). The junction had 6 bases not matched to a gene; V was cut back by 4 bases and J by 2 bases.